This is a list of T cell receptor beta chains from one sample in a study of regulatory T cells in long-lasting Graves disease. TCRdb fed the multiplex PCR reads into MiXCR, producing one record per CDR3 protein. The sample shows around 400,000 distinct CDR3 sequences, about an eighth of them seen only once. These records were also assigned to another study, of T cells in Graves' hyperthyroidism and ophthalmopathy.

This specimen was peripheral blood mononuclear cells (PBMCs), taken at new diagnosis, from a patient treated with antithyroid drugs. These receptors were collected from a woman younger than 30 with Graves disease. CDR3s include the opening cysteine and the closing phenylalanine or tryptophan. A D gene is named only where the DNA matches it firmly. Rows give clone size only sometimes, using once, few, many, or a class for an expanded clone.

len,abundance,d_gene,v_gene,j_gene,CDR3aa,CDR3nt
19,NA,NA,TRBV12-3/TRBV12-4,TRBJ2-1,CASSPRTARRSGEYNEQFF,TGTGCCAGCAGTCCAAGGACAGCTAGGCGTTCGGGGGAGTACAATGAGCAGTTCTTC
15,many,NA,TRBV5-1,TRBJ1-1,CASSLDLGLNTEAFF,TGCGCCAGCAGCTTGGATCTAGGACTGAACACTGAAGCTTTCTTT
14,many,NA,TRBV6-2/TRBV6-3,TRBJ2-1,CASSYAGFYNEQFF,TGTGCCAGCAGTTACGCCGGGTTTTACAATGAGCAGTTCTTC
13,many,NA,TRBV11-1,TRBJ1-2,CASSSARAGGYTF,TGTGCCAGCAGCTCCGCCAGGGCGGGGGGCTACACCTTC
15,many,NA,TRBV13,TRBJ1-1,CASSFGKNPNTEAFF,TGTGCCAGCAGCTTCGGGAAGAACCCTAACACTGAAGCTTTCTTT
12,many,NA,TRBV2,TRBJ1-5,CASKRSNQPQHF,TGTGCCAGCAAACGTAGCAATCAGCCCCAGCATTTT
17,many,NA,TRBV6-1,TRBJ1-1,CASTFTPFDRMNTEAFF,TGTGCCAGCACCTTTACCCCCTTCGACCGAATGAACACTGAAGCTTTCTTT
12,few,NA,TRBV6-1,TRBJ1-1,CASSEWVTEAFF,TGTGCCAGCAGTGAATGGGTCACTGAAGCTTTCTTT
12,many,NA,TRBV28,TRBJ1-1,CASSEQGGEAFF,TGTGCCAGCAGTGAACAGGGTGGTGAAGCTTTCTTT
16,many,TRBD1,TRBV5-5,TRBJ1-6,CASSLVYRTGNSPLHF,TGTGCCAGCAGCTTGGTATATCGGACAGGGAATTCACCCCTCCACTTT
12,many,NA,TRBV28,TRBJ1-2,CASTGRSYGYTF,TGTGCCAGCACCGGGAGGAGCTATGGCTACACCTTC
15,many,NA,TRBV11-2,TRBJ2-5,CASTSLRGSLETQYF,TGTGCCAGCACTTCATTGAGGGGGAGCTTAGAGACCCAGTACTTC
16,many,NA,TRBV11-2,TRBJ2-1,CASSVHLGAPYNEQFF,TGTGCCAGCAGCGTCCATCTGGGGGCTCCCTACAATGAGCAGTTCTTC
16,many,NA,TRBV11-3,TRBJ2-5,CASSAGIRDIEETQYF,TGTGCCAGCAGCGCCGGCATCCGGGACATCGAAGAGACCCAGTACTTC
13,few,NA,TRBV7-9,TRBJ2-1,CASSPDYSGEQFF,TGTGCCAGCAGCCCCGACTACTCTGGTGAGCAGTTCTTC
16,many,NA,TRBV7-2,TRBJ2-5,CASSLARGTIAETQYF,TGTGCCAGCAGCCTAGCTAGGGGGACTATCGCGGAGACCCAGTACTTC
18,NA,TRBD1,TRBV4-3,TRBJ2-6,CASSHVTGQGAGANVLTF,TGCGCCAGCAGCCACGTTACCGGACAGGGAGCTGGGGCCAACGTCCTGACTTTC
13,NA,NA,TRBV6-1,TRBJ2-1,CASSPDPASEQFF,TGTGCCAGCAGTCCCGACCCCGCCAGTGAGCAGTTCTTC
13,many,NA,TRBV20-1,TRBJ2-7,CSAHRDFTYEQYF,TGCAGTGCTCACCGGGACTTCACCTACGAGCAGTACTTC
13,many,NA,TRBV30,TRBJ1-2,CAWSVNPRRGYTF,TGTGCCTGGAGTGTAAACCCCCGGAGGGGCTACACCTTC
15,few,NA,TRBV28,TRBJ2-7,CASSVQTNFFYEQYF,TGTGCCAGCAGTGTACAGACTAACTTTTTCTACGAGCAGTACTTC
15,many,NA,TRBV18,TRBJ1-1,CASSPIPRTDTEAFF,TGTGCCAGCTCACCAATCCCCCGGACAGACACTGAAGCTTTCTTT
14,many,NA,TRBV20-1,TRBJ2-3,CSALEIIGLDTQYF,TGCAGTGCACTAGAGATAATTGGGTTAGATACGCAGTATTTT
12,many,NA,TRBV28,TRBJ2-7,CATQSTLYEQYF,TGTGCCACCCAGAGTACGCTTTACGAGCAGTACTTC
17,many,NA,TRBV25-1,TRBJ2-2,CASRARLGTANTGELFF,TGTGCCAGCAGAGCACGATTAGGGACGGCGAACACCGGGGAGCTGTTTTTT
17,NA,NA,TRBV20-1,TRBJ2-4,CSATGRRKNLAKNIQYF,TGCAGTGCTACCGGGAGACGGAAGAATCTAGCCAAAAACATTCAGTACTTC
15,many,TRBD2,TRBV2,TRBJ2-1,CASSVESGITNEQFF,TGTGCCAGCAGTGTCGAGAGCGGGATAACGAATGAGCAGTTCTTC
14,NA,NA,TRBV27,TRBJ2-7,CASSLGSLGYEQYF,TGTGCCAGCAGTTTGGGGTCCCTGGGATACGAGCAGTACTTC
15,many,TRBD1,TRBV5-1,TRBJ2-3,CASSQDRGNTDTQYF,TGCGCCAGCAGCCAGGACAGGGGGAATACAGATACGCAGTATTTT
12,NA,NA,TRBV27,TRBJ1-6,CASGYYNSPLHF,TGTGCCAGCGGCTACTATAATTCACCCCTCCACTTT
13,many,NA,TRBV6-5,TRBJ2-7,CASSFHERYEQYF,TGTGCCAGCAGTTTCCACGAACGCTACGAGCAGTACTTC
13,many,NA,TRBV2,TRBJ1-4,CASDSGAGGKLFF,TGTGCCAGCGATAGTGGGGCAGGTGGAAAACTGTTTTTT
17,few,NA,TRBV4-3,TRBJ2-1,CASSLEPAGSSYNEQFF,TGCGCCAGCAGCCTCGAACCGGCGGGTAGCTCCTACAATGAGCAGTTCTTC
17,many,NA,TRBV3-1,TRBJ2-1,CASSQPQAAVRVNEQFF,TGTGCCAGCAGCCAACCTCAAGCGGCCGTGAGGGTCAATGAGCAGTTCTTC
14,many,TRBD2,TRBV20-1,TRBJ2-3,CSARVREGSDTQYF,TGCAGTGCTAGAGTGAGGGAGGGCTCAGATACGCAGTATTTT
11,many,NA,TRBV29-1,TRBJ1-1,CSGRGITEAFF,TGCAGCGGGAGAGGAATAACTGAAGCTTTCTTT
13,few,NA,TRBV11-2,TRBJ2-7,CASSWAPTREQYF,TGTGCCAGCAGCTGGGCCCCCACGCGCGAGCAGTACTTC
17,many,NA,TRBV11-2,TRBJ1-2,CASSLEFGGPRTDGYTF,TGTGCCAGCAGCTTAGAATTTGGGGGCCCCAGGACTGATGGCTACACCTTC
12,NA,TRBD2,TRBV28,TRBJ2-1,CASRGLAYEQFF,TGTGCCAGCAGAGGACTAGCGTATGAGCAGTTCTTC
15,few,TRBD1,TRBV28,TRBJ2-2,CASTPRGTLTGELFF,TGTGCCAGCACCCCCAGGGGGACCCTCACCGGGGAGCTGTTTTTT
14,many,NA,TRBV6-9,TRBJ1-6,CASSYGRYNSPLHF,TGTGCCAGCAGTTACGGGAGGTATAATTCACCCCTCCACTTT
15,many,TRBD1,TRBV29-1,TRBJ2-2,CSVEQGFANTGELFF,TGCAGCGTCGAACAGGGGTTCGCGAACACCGGGGAGCTGTTTTTT
13,many,NA,TRBV6-2/TRBV6-3,TRBJ2-3,CAIHGWGMGTQYF,TGTGCCATCCACGGTTGGGGTATGGGTACGCAGTATTTT
15,many,NA,TRBV12-3/TRBV12-4,TRBJ1-5,CASTRDLGGNQPQHF,TGTGCCAGCACCAGGGACCTCGGAGGCAATCAGCCCCAGCATTTT
15,NA,NA,TRBV7-9,TRBJ2-1,CASSLPGPLYNEQFF,TGTGCCAGCAGCTTACCGGGACCGTTATACAATGAGCAGTTCTTC
14,many,NA,TRBV20-1,TRBJ2-7,CSASWSGDSYEQYF,TGCAGTGCTAGTTGGTCGGGAGACTCCTACGAGCAGTACTTC
14,many,NA,TRBV28,TRBJ2-5,CASSLNLKQETQYF,TGTGCCAGCAGTCTCAACCTCAAACAAGAGACCCAGTACTTC
15,many,NA,TRBV7-2,TRBJ1-5,CASSSGAGALQPQHF,TGTGCCAGCAGCTCCGGGGCAGGGGCCCTTCAGCCCCAGCATTTT
13,NA,TRBD1,TRBV6-1,TRBJ2-7,CASSRDRSYEQYF,TGTGCCAGCAGTCGGGACAGATCCTACGAGCAGTACTTC